One sample yielded the 23 T cell receptor beta chains listed below, sequenced in a study of T cells in Graves' hyperthyroidism and ophthalmopathy. Amplified TCR beta CDR3 regions derived from RNA transcripts. TCR CDR3 regions were first amplified by RT-PCR with HTBI primers. TCRdb re-derived calls from the multiplex PCR reads in MiXCR, one entry per CDR3 protein. This table holds a few hundred thousand distinct CDR3 sequences, about a sixth found once. What was sequenced was blood. These receptor sequences come from a man aged 40-50 years with Graves' hyperthyroidism.

This clonotype was counted at least ten times. The chain joins TRBV7-8 to TRBJ1-6, with TRBD1 matching 9 bases. Per the germline V gene, CDR1 is SGHVS and CDR2 is FQNEAQ. J lost 9 bases, V lost 5 bases, and 5 bases had no gene match. The CDR3 loop spans 14 amino acids. CDR3 residues: CASSLGTGSSPLHF. CDR3 nucleotide sequence: TGTGCCAGCAGCCTCGGGACAGGGAGTTCACCCCTCCACTTT.

This clonotype has a count of ten or more. This chain uses TRBV2 with TRBJ2-3; D is possibly TRBD2 (5 bases). The V and J ends lost 1 base and 6 bases respectively, with 14 bases between them. Germline-derived CDR1 and CDR2 are SNHLY and FYNNEI. The CDR3 contains 15 residues. The CDR3 DNA reads TGTGCCAGCAGTGAAGGAGGGATACTGCAGGATACGCAGTATTTT. Translated, it gives CASSEGGILQDTQYF.

The chain couples TRBV6-5 to TRBJ2-7; maybe TRBD2 (5 bases). The CDR3 totals 18 residues. V lost 0 bases to trimming and J lost 1 base, with 19 bases between them. Germline CDR1 and CDR2: MNHEY and SVGAGI. The DNA for the CDR3 is TGTGCCAGCAGTTACTCTTCCGGTAATAGCGAAATATCCTACGAGCAGTACTTC. It is translated as CASSYSSGNSEISYEQYF.

Ten or more counts support this clonotype. The V call is TRBV2, the J call TRBJ1-5, with TRBD1 as a possible D gene (5 bases). V gave up 4 bases and J gave up 6 bases, with 10 bases separating them. This CDR3 has 13 amino acids. The germline gives CDR1 SNHLY, CDR2 FYNNEI. The CDR3 region has the DNA TGTGCCAGCAGTGGTGAGGGGCCTCAGCCCCAGCATTTT. Protein sequence: CASSGEGPQPQHF.

This chain connects TRBV7-9 to TRBJ2-5; 7 positions match TRBD1. Germline V gene data show CDR1 as SEHNR and CDR2 as FQNEAQ (reference sequence). The ends lost 11 bases at V and 6 bases at J; junction bases unmatched: 12. The CDR3 runs 13 residues. Here the CDR3 reads CASRGLPVKTQYF. CDR3 coding DNA: TGTGCCTCGAGGGGGCTACCAGTGAAGACCCAGTACTTC.

This clonotype was counted many times. This sequence joins TRBV28 and TRBJ1-3; TRBD1 matches at 10 bases. After removal of 4 bases from V and 8 bases from J, the junction contained 5 bases not matched to a gene. The germline V gene has CDR1 MDHEN and CDR2 SYDVKM. This CDR3 has 14 residues. CDR3 region: CASSSDRGPDTIYF. The CDR3 DNA reads TGTGCCAGCAGTTCAGACAGGGGGCCGGACACCATATATTTT.

There are a few counts of this clonotype. V is TRBV5-1 and J is TRBJ2-3; 7 bases are shared with TRBD1. CDR1 is SGHRS and CDR2 is YFSETQ in the germline V gene. CDR3 length: 16 amino acids. Trimming removed 5 bases from V and 0 bases from J; junction bases left unmatched: 9. The CDR3 DNA sequence: TGCGCCAGCAGTCCGACAGGGCCATTTAGCACAGATACGCAGTATTTT. As protein: CASSPTGPFSTDTQYF.

In this sample, this clonotype turned up many times. V gene TRBV28 combines with J gene TRBJ2-7; TRBD1 matches at 10 bases. CDR1 is MDHEN and CDR2 is SYDVKM in the germline V gene. V trimming: 3 bases; J trimming: 5 bases; junction bases outside the gene matches: 7. The CDR3 extends over 15 amino acids. CDR3 amino acids: CASSLRDRGIHEQYF. In DNA form, the CDR3 reads TGTGCCAGCAGTTTGCGGGACAGGGGAATCCACGAGCAGTACTTC.

This clonotype has at least ten counts. The chain employs TRBV28 and TRBJ1-1; the match to TRBD1 covers 8 bases. The germline V gene has CDR1 MDHEN and CDR2 SYDVKM. The CDR3 is 16 residues long. Germline trimming cut 5 bases from V and 1 base from J; bases unmatched to any gene: 9. The DNA of the CDR3 is TGTGCCAGCAGTGTTCCAGGGGGCGGTGGGAACACTGAAGCTTTCTTT. Translated, it gives CASSVPGGGGNTEAFF.

In this sample, this clonotype turned up many times. V and J are TRBV5-5 and TRBJ2-2; TRBD1 agrees at 7 bases. With 1 base clipped from V and 6 bases from J, the junction kept 6 bases outside the gene matches. Germline V gene lookup returns CDR1 SGHKS and CDR2 YYEKEE (reference sequence). The CDR3 extends over 15 amino acids. The CDR3 region has the DNA TGTGCCAGCAGCTTGCTCACAGGGGTCCCCGGGGAGCTGTTTTTT. Amino acids: CASSLLTGVPGELFF.

This clonotype occurred many times. The rearrangement joins TRBV15 to TRBJ1-5; weak D call: TRBD1 (5 bases). V lost 1 base, J lost 2 bases, and 9 bases lay in between. CDR3 length: 15 amino acids. Looked up from germline, CDR1 is LNHNV and CDR2 is YYDKDF (reference sequence). In DNA, the CDR3 is TGTGCCACCAGCAGAGGTGGGGACGGCAATCAGCCCCAGCATTTT. Translated: CATSRGGDGNQPQHF.

V and J are TRBV28 and TRBJ2-5; a possible D gene is TRBD2 (5 bases). V was cut by 8 bases and J by 4 bases, with 8 bases left in between. This CDR3 spans 11 amino acids. Germline loops: CDR1 MDHEN, CDR2 SYDVKM. Here the CDR3 DNA reads TGTGCCAGCCGGGGAATAGAGACCCAGTACTTC. Translation: CASRGIETQYF.

This clonotype has a single count. The chain employs TRBV4-3 and TRBJ1-4, with D unresolved. The CDR3 loop spans 11 amino acids. Trimming took 1 base from V and 8 from J, leaving 2 bases between them. Germline V gives CDR1 LGHNA, CDR2 YSLEER. CDR3 nucleotides: TGCGCCAGCAGCCAAGGGGAAAAACTGTTTTTT. This translates into CASSQGEKLFF.

The gene calls are TRBV3-1 and TRBJ2-7; 9 positions match TRBD1. CDR3 length equals 16 residues. Germline CDR1 is LGHDT and CDR2 is YNNKEL (reference sequence). After removal of 3 bases from V and 3 bases from J, the junction contained 9 bases not matched to a gene. CDR3: CASSHDYGTGLYEQYF. The CDR3 nucleotides are TGTGCCAGCAGCCATGATTATGGGACAGGGCTCTACGAGCAGTACTTC.

This clonotype showed up many times. The chain combines TRBV20-1 with TRBJ1-3, with 8 bases that match TRBD1. Germline-derived CDR1 and CDR2 are DFQATT and SNEGSKA (reference sequence). The junction had 4 bases not matched to a gene; V was cut back by 4 bases and J by 2 bases. This CDR3 contains 14 residues. CDR3 amino acids: CSATSTGAGNTIYF. The CDR3 bases are TGCAGTGCTACATCGACAGGGGCTGGAAACACCATATATTTT.

The chain combines TRBV27 with TRBJ1-5; D is ambiguous. The CDR3 spans 16 residues. Trimming removed 6 bases at V and 0 bases at J, with 15 bases between. Germline V gene sequence: CDR1 MNHEY, CDR2 SMNVEV (reference sequence). The CDR3 loop reads CASRPGRVHSNQPQHF. CDR3 sequence (DNA): TGTGCCAGCAGACCGGGTCGGGTGCATAGCAATCAGCCCCAGCATTTT.

This clonotype has a handful of counts. The chain couples TRBV7-2 to TRBJ2-4; perhaps D is TRBD1 or TRBD2 (6 bases each). V lost 4 bases and J lost 15, with 13 bases in between. The CDR3 totals 11 residues. Germline V gives CDR1 SGHTA, CDR2 FQGNSA. DNA for the CDR3: TGTGCCAGCAGCTCGGGGGCAGTTTTGTACTTC. Translation gives CASSSGAVLYF.

The sample holds many counts of this clonotype. The rearrangement uses TRBV27 and TRBJ2-7; TRBD2 matches at 7 bases. V lost 6 bases to trimming and J lost 4 bases; unmatched junction nucleotides: 9. The CDR3 consists of 14 residues. Germline values: CDR1 MNHEY, CDR2 SMNVEV (reference sequence). CDR3 bases: TGTGCCAGCAGCCGGCGGAGCGGGGAATACGAGCAGTACTTC. This translates into CASSRRSGEYEQYF.

This clonotype was recorded at least ten times. This chain joins TRBV27 and TRBJ1-6; 9 bases are a match to TRBD1. The CDR3 sequence is 15 residues long. The V gene end was trimmed by 6 bases and the J gene end by 7 bases; junction bases not matched to a gene: 7. The germline V gene encodes CDR1 MNHEY and CDR2 SMNVEV (reference sequence). The CDR3 DNA is TGTGCCAGCAGGAGGGACAGGGCTATGAATTCACCCCTCCACTTT. This translates into CASRRDRAMNSPLHF.

This rearrangement joins TRBV28 to TRBJ2-1; 7 bases match TRBD1. CDR1 and CDR2 (germline): MDHEN, SYDVKM. V lost 5 bases to trimming and J lost 5 bases; unmatched junction nucleotides: 9. The CDR3 is made up of 15 amino acids. For the CDR3, the DNA is TGTGCCAGCAGTCGGGACAGTCCCCCAGACAATGAGCAGTTCTTC. Protein product: CASSRDSPPDNEQFF.

In this sample, this clonotype turned up once. This CDR3 is CASRLRTGNEKLFF. CDR3 coding DNA: TGTGCCAGCAGGCTAAGGACTGGAAATGAAAAACTGTTTTTT. The chain couples TRBV6-1 to TRBJ1-4; D not resolved. This CDR3 spans 14 amino acids. Germline V CDR1 and CDR2: MNHNS, SASEGT. Between the trimmed V and J ends, which lost 6 bases and 5 bases, there was a span of 13 bases.

A note on this clonotype: The junction departs from germline at one end; a sequencing error may be responsible. V is TRBV4-3 and J is TRBJ2-7; the D gene is possibly TRBD1 (6 bases). In germline, CDR1 is LGHNA, CDR2 YSLEER. CDR3 size: 14 residues. The CDR3 region is CASSPLTGSYEQHF. DNA of the CDR3: TGCGCCAGCAGCCCTCTGACAGGATCCTACGAGCAGCACTTC.

The sample holds many counts of this clonotype. The V call is TRBV27, the J call TRBJ1-1; weak D call: TRBD1 (6 bases). The CDR3 extends over 15 amino acids. The germline V gene encodes CDR1 MNHEY and CDR2 SMNVEV (reference sequence). Trimming took 5 bases from V and 9 from J, leaving 22 bases between them. CDR3 nucleotide sequence: TGTGCCAGCAGTCGTCCGGGACATGCATCCGAAAAAGCTTTCTTT. Amino acids: CASSRPGHASEKAFF.